This note documents a single T cell receptor beta chain sequence. In the original processing: Amplification with reference gene primers provided the estimates of nucleated cell counts. Produced via immunoSEQ multiplex PCR; TCRdb's table is partial and in-frame only. Clone size and V and J calls were adopted from that table, with D and trimming inferred from the DNA. The profile shows some 520,000 clones, roughly 89% of them singletons. V was trimmed by 5 bases and J by 4 bases, leaving 15 bases between them. Germline-derived CDR1 and CDR2 are SEHNR and FQNEAQ (reference sequence). This CDR3 contains 15 residues. Seattle patients were enrolled during active infection and followed longitudinally. This entry is derived from a study of blood T cell repertoires in COVID-19. Study overall: Donors in the United States, Italy and Spain gave samples during acute or convalescent COVID-19. PBMCs, B-cell-depleted T cells, or T cells were the source of the cDNA or gDNA that made up the material.

The TCR was taken from a man aged 18 to 30 with COVID-19, enrolled during active disease. Sequencing was done on a sample of peripheral blood. The chain employs TRBV7-9 and TRBJ2-1; possible D gene TRBD1, 5 bases. CDR3 amino acids: CASSQDSDLYNEQFF. CDR3 bases: TGTGCCAGCAGCCAAGACAGCGATCTGTACAATGAGCAGTTCTTC.